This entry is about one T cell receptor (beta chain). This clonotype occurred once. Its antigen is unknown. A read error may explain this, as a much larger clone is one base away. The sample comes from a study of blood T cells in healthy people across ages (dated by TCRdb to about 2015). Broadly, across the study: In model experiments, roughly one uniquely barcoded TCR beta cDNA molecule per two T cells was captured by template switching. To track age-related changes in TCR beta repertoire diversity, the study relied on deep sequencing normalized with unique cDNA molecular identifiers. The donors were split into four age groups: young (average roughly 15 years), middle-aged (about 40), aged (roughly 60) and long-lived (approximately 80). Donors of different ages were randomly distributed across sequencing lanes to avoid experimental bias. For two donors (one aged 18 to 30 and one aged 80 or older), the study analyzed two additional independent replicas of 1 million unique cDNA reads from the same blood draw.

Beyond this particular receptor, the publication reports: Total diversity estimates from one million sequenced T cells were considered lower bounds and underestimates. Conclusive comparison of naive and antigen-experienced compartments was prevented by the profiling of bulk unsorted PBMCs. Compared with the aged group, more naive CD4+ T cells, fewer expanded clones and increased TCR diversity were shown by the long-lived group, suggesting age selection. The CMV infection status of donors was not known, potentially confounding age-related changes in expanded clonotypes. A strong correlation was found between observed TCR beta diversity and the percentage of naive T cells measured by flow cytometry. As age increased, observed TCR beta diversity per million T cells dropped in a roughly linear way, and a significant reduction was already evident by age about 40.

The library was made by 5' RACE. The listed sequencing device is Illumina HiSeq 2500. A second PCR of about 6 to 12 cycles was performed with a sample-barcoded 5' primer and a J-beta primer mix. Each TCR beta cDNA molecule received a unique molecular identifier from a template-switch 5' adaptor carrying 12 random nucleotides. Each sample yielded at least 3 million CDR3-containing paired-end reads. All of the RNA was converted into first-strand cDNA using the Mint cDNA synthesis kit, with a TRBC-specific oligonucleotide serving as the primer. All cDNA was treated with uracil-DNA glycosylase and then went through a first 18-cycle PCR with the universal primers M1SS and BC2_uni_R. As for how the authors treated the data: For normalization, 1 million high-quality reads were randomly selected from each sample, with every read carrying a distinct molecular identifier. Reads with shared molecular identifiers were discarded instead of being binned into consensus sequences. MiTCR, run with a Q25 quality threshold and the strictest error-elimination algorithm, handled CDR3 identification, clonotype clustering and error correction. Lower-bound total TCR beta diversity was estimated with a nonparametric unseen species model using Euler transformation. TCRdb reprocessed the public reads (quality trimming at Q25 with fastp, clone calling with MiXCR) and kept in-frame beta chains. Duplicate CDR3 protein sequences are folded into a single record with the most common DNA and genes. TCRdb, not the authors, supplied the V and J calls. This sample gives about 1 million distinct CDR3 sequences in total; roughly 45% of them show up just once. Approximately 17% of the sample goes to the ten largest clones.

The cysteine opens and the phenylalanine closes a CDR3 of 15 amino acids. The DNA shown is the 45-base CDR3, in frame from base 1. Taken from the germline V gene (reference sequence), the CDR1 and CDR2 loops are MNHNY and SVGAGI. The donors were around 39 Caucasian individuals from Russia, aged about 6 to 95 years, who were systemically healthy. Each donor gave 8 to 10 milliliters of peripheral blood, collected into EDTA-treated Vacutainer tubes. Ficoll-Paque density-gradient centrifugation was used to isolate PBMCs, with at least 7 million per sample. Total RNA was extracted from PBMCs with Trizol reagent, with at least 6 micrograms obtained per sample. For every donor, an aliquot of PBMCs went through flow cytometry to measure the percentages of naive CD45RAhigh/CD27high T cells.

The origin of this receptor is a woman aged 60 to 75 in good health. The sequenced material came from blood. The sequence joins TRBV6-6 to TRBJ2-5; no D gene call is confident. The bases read TGTACCAGCAGTTACGACGGTGCTAGTTCTAGGACCCAGTACTTC. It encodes CTSSYDGASSRTQYF.